This T cell receptor beta chain was recovered during a study of T cell repertoires in cytomegalovirus infection. The overall study: Carrying CMV and the relevant HLA type showed in public TCR beta signatures.

TCRdb reprocessed the reads with MiXCR, giving one entry per CDR3 protein. The sample contains approximately 70,000 distinct CDR3 sequences, approximately 22% of which appear only once. Study observations and caveats: Dominant in the ex vivo response were TCR beta clonotypes restricted by HLA-C and specific for CMV. Frequencies of public TCR beta families were cumulated, and this identified carriers of CMV plus the relevant HLA.

Looked up from germline, CDR1 is MNHEY and CDR2 is SVGEGT. The CDR3 spans 15 residues. J was trimmed by 12 bases and V by 5 bases; bases with no gene match: 7. Remarks on this clonotype: Its specificity is unknown.

The V call is TRBV6-2 or TRBV6-3, the J call TRBJ2-1, with 16 bases that match TRBD2. This receptor was obtained from a human donor in good health (CMV status not recorded). Some clones in this sample may be carry-over from other donors' samples. This specimen consisted of CD8+ T cells from cultured PBMCs, obtained from culture after CMV antigen stimulation. The CDR3 nucleotides are TGTGCCAGCAGTAAAGGGACTAGCGGGGGGGTCTGGCAGTTCTTC. Its translation is CASSKGTSGGVWQFF.